What follows are 8 T cell receptor beta chains derived from one specimen sequenced in a study of shared clonotypes between healthy human individuals. Sequenced by immunoSEQ multiplex PCR; TCRdb stores in-frame clones only, minus some. The sample contains 2 million to 2.5 million clones, roughly 92% of which appear only once. Sample: naive CD4+ T cells from PBMCs. The subset here: CD45RA+ positively selected. The receptors derive from a man between 18 and 29 years old in good health. Some clones in this sample may be carry-over from other donors' samples.

Concerning this clone itself: The sample contains more than one DNA sequence encoding this CDR3. The V and J genes are TRBV9 and TRBJ2-1; TRBD2 aligns across 8 bases. After removal of 4 bases from V and 0 bases from J, the junction contained 3 bases not matched to a gene. This CDR3 comprises 15 residues. Germline CDR1 is SGDLS and CDR2 is YYNGEE. CDR3 sequence: CASSPSGGSYNEQFF. CDR3 DNA sequence: TGTGCCAGCAGCCCAAGCGGGGGCTCCTACAATGAGCAGTTCTTC. Based on the CDR3 plus reference TRBV9 and TRBJ2-1, the full variable domain is DSGVTQTPKHLITATGQRVTLRCSPRSGDLSVYWYQQSLDQGLQFLIQYYNGEERAKGNILERFSAQQFPDLHSELNLSSLELGDSALYFCASSPSGGSYNEQFFGPGTRLTVL.

In regard to this clone: The sample contains more than one DNA sequence encoding this CDR3. This chain links TRBV7-2 with TRBJ1-2, with D perhaps matching TRBD1 (6 bases). Germline-derived CDR1 and CDR2 are SGHTA and FQGNSA. This CDR3 comprises 13 residues. Trimming removed 5 bases from V and 5 bases from J, with 12 bases in between. For the CDR3, the DNA is TGTGCCAGCAGCCTGGACAGAAAATATGGCTACACCTTC. Amino acids: CASSLDRKYGYTF.

The rearrangement joins TRBV28 to TRBJ2-1; the D gene could be TRBD1 or TRBD2 (5 bases each). V lost 3 bases, J lost 11 bases, and 23 bases lay in between. The CDR3 runs to 16 residues. Per the germline V gene, CDR1 is MDHEN and CDR2 is SYDVKM. The CDR3 loop is CASSFVAGSVLAQQFF. CDR3 sequence (DNA): TGTGCCAGCAGTTTCGTGGCAGGGAGTGTTTTGGCGCAGCAGTTCTTC.

The rearrangement uses TRBV28 and TRBJ2-1; 9 bases line up with TRBD2. Per germline, CDR1 MDHEN and CDR2 SYDVKM. The CDR3 runs 14 residues. V lost 1 base to trimming and J lost 6 bases; unmatched junction nucleotides: 1. The chain's CDR3 is CASSLLAGVNEQFF. The DNA for the CDR3 is TGTGCCAGCAGTTTATTAGCGGGGGTCAATGAGCAGTTCTTC.

V is TRBV19 and J is TRBJ2-7, with D unclear. The V gene lost 3 bases and the J gene lost 3 bases, with 9 bases spanning the gap. CDR3 size: 13 residues. Looked up from germline, CDR1 is LNHDA and CDR2 is SQIVND (reference sequence). CDR3 region: CASSMDGVYEQYF. The CDR3 bases are TGTGCCAGTAGTATGGATGGGGTCTACGAGCAGTACTTC.

The chain uses TRBV28 and TRBJ2-7; no firm D call. The CDR3 extends over 16 amino acids. V was trimmed by 11 bases and J by 6 bases, leaving 29 bases between them. The germline CDR1 and CDR2 sequences are MDHEN and SYDVKM. The CDR3 protein is CASHPPLPMRHPEQYF. CDR3 bases: TGTGCCTCTCACCCCCCGTTACCTATGCGGCATCCCGAGCAGTACTTC.

DNA of the CDR3: TGCGCCAGCAGCCAATTCCCGGGACAGAAGTTTATACTCGCTGAAGCTTTCTTT. Amino acids: CASSQFPGQKFILAEAFF. The chain carries TRBV4-1 and TRBJ1-1, with TRBD1 matching over 7 bases. This CDR3 contains 18 residues. The V and J ends lost 2 bases and 6 bases, in that order; junction bases with no gene match: 18. Germline loops: CDR1 MGHRA, CDR2 YSYEKL.

The chain couples TRBV9 to TRBJ2-3; possible D gene TRBD2, 5 bases. Germline CDR1 and CDR2: SGDLS and YYNGEE. Trimming pared 3 bases from V and 1 base from J, leaving 15 bases between. The length of the CDR3 is 16 residues. In DNA form, the CDR3 reads TGTGCCAGCAGCGGGGTCCACGGGGTGGGCACAGATACGCAGTATTTT. Protein: CASSGVHGVGTDTQYF.